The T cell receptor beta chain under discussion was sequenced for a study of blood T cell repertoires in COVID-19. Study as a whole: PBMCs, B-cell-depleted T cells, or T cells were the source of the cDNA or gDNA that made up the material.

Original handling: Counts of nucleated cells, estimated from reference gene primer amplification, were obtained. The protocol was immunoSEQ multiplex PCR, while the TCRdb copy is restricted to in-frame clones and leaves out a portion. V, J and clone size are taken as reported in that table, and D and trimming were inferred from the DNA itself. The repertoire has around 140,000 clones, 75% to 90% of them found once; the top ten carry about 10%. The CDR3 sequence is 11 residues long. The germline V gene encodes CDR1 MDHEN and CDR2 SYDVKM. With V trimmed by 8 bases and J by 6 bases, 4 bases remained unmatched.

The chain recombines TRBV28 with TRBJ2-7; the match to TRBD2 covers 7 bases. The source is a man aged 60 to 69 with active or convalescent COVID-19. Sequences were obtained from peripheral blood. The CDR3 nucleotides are TGTGCCAGCGGGAGGGCCGGCGAGCAGTACTTC. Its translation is CASGRAGEQYF.